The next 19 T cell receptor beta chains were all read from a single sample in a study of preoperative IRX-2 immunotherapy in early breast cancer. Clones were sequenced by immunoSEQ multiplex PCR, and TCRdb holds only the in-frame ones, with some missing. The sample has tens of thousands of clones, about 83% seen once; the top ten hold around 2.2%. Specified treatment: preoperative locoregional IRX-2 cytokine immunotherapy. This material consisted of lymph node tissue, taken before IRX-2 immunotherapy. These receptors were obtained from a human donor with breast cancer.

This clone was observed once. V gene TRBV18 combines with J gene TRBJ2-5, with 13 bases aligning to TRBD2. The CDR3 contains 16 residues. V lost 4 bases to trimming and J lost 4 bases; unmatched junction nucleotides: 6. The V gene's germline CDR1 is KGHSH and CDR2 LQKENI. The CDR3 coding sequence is TGTGCCAGCTCACACGAGACTAGCGGGGGGAGAGAGACCCAGTACTTC. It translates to CASSHETSGGRETQYF. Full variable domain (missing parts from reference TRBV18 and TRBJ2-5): NAGVMQNPRHLVRRRGQEARLRCSPMKGHSHVYWYRQLPEEGLKFMVYLQKENIIDESGMPKERFSAEFPKEGPSILRIQQVVRGDSAAYFCASSHETSGGRETQYFGPGTRLLVL.

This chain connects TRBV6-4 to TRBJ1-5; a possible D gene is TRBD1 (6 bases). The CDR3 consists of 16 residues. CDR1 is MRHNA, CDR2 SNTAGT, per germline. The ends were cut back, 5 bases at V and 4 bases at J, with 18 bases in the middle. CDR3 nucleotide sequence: TGTGCCAGCAGTCAAACCGGGACACGAAGGAATCAGCCCCAGCATTTT. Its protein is CASSQTGTRRNQPQHF.

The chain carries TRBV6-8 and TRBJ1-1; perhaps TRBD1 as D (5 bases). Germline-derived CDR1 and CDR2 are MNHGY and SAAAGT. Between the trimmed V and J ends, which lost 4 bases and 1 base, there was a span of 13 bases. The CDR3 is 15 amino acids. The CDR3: CASSSPGAGNTEAFF. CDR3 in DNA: TGTGCCAGCAGTTCCCCCGGGGCCGGGAACACTGAAGCTTTCTTT.

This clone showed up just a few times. The CDR3 is CASSEGSRSGATNEKLFF. In DNA, the CDR3 is TGTGCCAGCAGTGAAGGAAGCAGATCAGGGGCAACTAATGAAAAACTGTTTTTT. This sequence joins TRBV6-1 and TRBJ1-4, with D perhaps TRBD1 (6 bases). CDR1 MNHNS and CDR2 SASEGT come from the germline V gene. V shed 1 base and J shed 0 bases, with 15 bases lying between them. The CDR3 has 18 residues.

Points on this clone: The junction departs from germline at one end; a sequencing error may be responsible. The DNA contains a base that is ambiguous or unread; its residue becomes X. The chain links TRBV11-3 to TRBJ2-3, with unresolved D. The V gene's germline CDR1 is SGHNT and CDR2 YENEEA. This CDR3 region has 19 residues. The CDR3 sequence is CASSSFVLTGGFITXTQYF. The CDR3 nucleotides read TGTGCCAGCAGCTCCTTCGTCTTGACTGGCGGATTCATCACARATACGCAGTATTTT.

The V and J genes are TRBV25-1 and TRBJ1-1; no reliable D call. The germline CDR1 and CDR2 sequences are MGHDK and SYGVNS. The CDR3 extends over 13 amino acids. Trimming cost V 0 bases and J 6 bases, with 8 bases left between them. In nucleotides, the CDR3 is TGTGCCAGCAGTGAATATCCCCTCGCTGAAGCTTTCTTT. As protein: CASSEYPLAEAFF.

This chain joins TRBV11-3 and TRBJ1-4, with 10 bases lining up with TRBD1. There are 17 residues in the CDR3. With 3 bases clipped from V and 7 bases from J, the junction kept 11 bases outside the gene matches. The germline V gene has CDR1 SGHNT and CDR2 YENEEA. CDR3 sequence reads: CASSLKTWDRGTEKLFF. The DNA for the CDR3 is TGTGCCAGCAGCTTGAAGACGTGGGACAGGGGTACTGAAAAACTGTTTTTT.

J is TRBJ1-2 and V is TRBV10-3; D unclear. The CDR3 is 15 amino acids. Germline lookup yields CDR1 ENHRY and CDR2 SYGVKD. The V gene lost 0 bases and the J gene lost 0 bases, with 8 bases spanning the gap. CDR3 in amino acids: CAISESQETNYGYTF. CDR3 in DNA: TGTGCCATCAGTGAGTCTCAGGAGACTAACTATGGCTACACCTTC.

The CDR3 region has the DNA TGTGCCATCAGTGAGTTGCTGGGCGAGCAGTACTTC. Amino acids: CAISELLGEQYF. The chain carries TRBV10-3 and TRBJ2-7; no clear D. CDR3 length: 12 residues. Germline V gene sequence: CDR1 ENHRY, CDR2 SYGVKD. The germline V and J ends were trimmed by 1 base and 6 bases, with 7 bases remaining between them.

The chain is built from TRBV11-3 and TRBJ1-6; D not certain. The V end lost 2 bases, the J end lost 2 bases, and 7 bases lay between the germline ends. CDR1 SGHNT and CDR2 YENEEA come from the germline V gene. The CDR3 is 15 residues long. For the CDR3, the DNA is TGTGCCAGCAGCTTACCAGACCCCTATAATTCACCCCTCCACTTT. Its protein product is CASSLPDPYNSPLHF.

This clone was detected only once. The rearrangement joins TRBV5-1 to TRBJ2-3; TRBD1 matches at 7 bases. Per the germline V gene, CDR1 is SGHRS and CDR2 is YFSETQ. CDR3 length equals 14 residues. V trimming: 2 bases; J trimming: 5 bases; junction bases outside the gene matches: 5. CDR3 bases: TGCGCCAGCAGCTTAACAGGGGCGGGAGATACGCAGTATTTT. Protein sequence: CASSLTGAGDTQYF.

The CDR3 sequence is CASSYSVGTEAFF. CDR3 DNA sequence: TGTGCCAGCAGTTACTCGGTGGGCACTGAAGCTTTCTTT. The chain joins TRBV6-8 to TRBJ1-1; D unclear. This CDR3 contains 13 residues. The V gene's germline CDR1 is MNHGY and CDR2 SAAAGT. V shed 0 bases and J shed 4 bases, with 6 bases lying between them.

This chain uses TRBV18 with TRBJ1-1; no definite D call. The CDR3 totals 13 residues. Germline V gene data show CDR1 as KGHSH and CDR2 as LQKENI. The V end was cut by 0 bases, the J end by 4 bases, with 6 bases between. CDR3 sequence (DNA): TGTGCCAGCTCACCACCGATGGGCACTGAAGCTTTCTTT. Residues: CASSPPMGTEAFF.

The CDR3 protein is CASSLRSGGPSYEQYF. The CDR3 bases are TGCGCCAGCAGCTTGCGATCCGGGGGTCCCTCCTACGAGCAGTACTTC. The chain is built from TRBV5-1 and TRBJ2-7; a possible D gene is TRBD2 (6 bases). Germline CDR1 reads SGHRS; CDR2 reads YFSETQ. CDR3 size: 16 residues. Deletions cut 1 base from V and 0 bases from J, with 14 bases between.

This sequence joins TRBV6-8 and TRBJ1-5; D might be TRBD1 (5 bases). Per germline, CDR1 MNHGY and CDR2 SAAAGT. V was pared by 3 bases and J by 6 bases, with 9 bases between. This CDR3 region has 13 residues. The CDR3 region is CASSYGGGQPQHF. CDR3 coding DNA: TGTGCCAGCAGTTATGGGGGAGGTCAGCCCCAGCATTTT.

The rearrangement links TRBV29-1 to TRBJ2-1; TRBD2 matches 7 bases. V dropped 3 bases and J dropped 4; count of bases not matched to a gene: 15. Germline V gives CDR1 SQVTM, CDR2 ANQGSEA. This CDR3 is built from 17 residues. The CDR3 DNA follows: TGCAGCGTTGAGATTCCCCGGGGAGGGAGTGGGTACAATGAGCAGTTCTTC. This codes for CSVEIPRGGSGYNEQFF.

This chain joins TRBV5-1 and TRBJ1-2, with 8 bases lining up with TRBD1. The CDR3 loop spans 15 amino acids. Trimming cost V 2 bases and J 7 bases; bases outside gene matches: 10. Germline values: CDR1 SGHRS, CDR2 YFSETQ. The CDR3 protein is CASSFGDRGFGGYTF. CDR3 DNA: TGCGCCAGCAGCTTTGGTGACAGGGGATTCGGTGGCTACACCTTC.

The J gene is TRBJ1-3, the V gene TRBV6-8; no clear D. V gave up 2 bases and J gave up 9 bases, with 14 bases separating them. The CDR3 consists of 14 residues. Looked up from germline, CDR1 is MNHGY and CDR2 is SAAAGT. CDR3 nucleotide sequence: TGTGCCAGCAGTTACGCCCGGGGAGCGGGCACCATATATTTT. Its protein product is CASSYARGAGTIYF.

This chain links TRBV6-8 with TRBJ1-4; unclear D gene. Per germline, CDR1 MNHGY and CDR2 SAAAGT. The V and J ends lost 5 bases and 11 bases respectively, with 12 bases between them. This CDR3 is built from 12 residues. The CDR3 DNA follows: TGTGCCAGCAGTCTGTCCCCCCAGAAACTGTTTTTT. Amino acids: CASSLSPQKLFF.